This T cell receptor (beta chain) stems from a study of T cell clonality in common variable immunodeficiency. Regarding the study as a whole: CVID subjects showed higher TCRbeta clonality than healthy controls. Shared TCRbeta clones were fewer between CVID subjects than controls.

This clone was observed at least ten times. Its antigen remains unidentified. Using immunoSEQ multiplex PCR, the repertoire was profiled, and TCRdb retains in-frame clones only, with some absent. This repertoire holds some 40,000 clones, and none appear only once. Patients and controls were mostly of Caucasian heritage. Blood samples were heparinized, about 4.5 to 8 ml per donor. Material for sequencing was peripheral blood mononuclear cells. This receptor was identified in a person aged 18 to 75 in good health.

The CDR3 DNA, read in part, is TGCGCCAGCAGCTTGGAGGGTTCCACTGAA. Its protein is CASSLEGSTE. The entire CDR3 is CASSLEGSTEAFF. The genes are TRBV5-1 and TRBJ1-1; D not resolved. The CDR3 end falls 3 residues outside the read, so it is completed with the germline J gene. Germline V gene data show CDR1 as SGHRS and CDR2 as YFSETQ. Trimming pared 0 bases from V and 4 bases from J, leaving 7 bases between. The CDR3 runs 13 residues.